This TCR beta chain was sequenced during a study of tumor-infiltrating lymphocytes in oesophageal squamous cell carcinoma. TCRdb recomputed calls from the PCR reads with MiXCR, one row per CDR3 protein. The data show about 11,000 distinct CDR3 sequences, with about 50% seen just once and about 20% held by the top ten. This clonotype came up many times. Germline V gives CDR1 LNHDA, CDR2 SQIVND (reference sequence). The ends lost 6 bases at V and 0 bases at J; junction bases unmatched: 9. This CDR3 has 17 amino acids. The clonotype was recovered from a female donor with esophageal squamous cell carcinoma. Sequenced material: esophageal tumor tissue. This chain joins TRBV19 and TRBJ1-4; 8 nucleotides line up with TRBD1. CDR3 sequence (DNA): TGTGCCAGTAGCGCACAGGGGGGTTGGGCAACTAATGAAAAACTGTTTTTT. Amino acids: CASSAQGGWATNEKLFF.